Each of the 28 T cell receptor beta chains below was sequenced from the same sample in a study of blood T cell repertoires in COVID-19. Sequencing was performed with immunoSEQ multiplex PCR; in TCRdb, only in-frame clones are kept and a portion is missing. The repertoire holds tens of thousands of clones, with just over 85% as singletons. The sample was peripheral blood. The receptors originated from a man aged 50 to 59 with active or convalescent COVID-19.

V usage is TRBV9 and J usage is TRBJ1-6; D is unresolved. Germline V gene lookup returns CDR1 SGDLS and CDR2 YYNGEE. The CDR3 length is 15 residues. V was trimmed by 0 bases and J by 7 bases, leaving 11 bases between them. CDR3 sequence: CASSVDPELNSPLHF. CDR3 sequence (DNA): TGTGCCAGCAGCGTAGATCCAGAATTAAATTCACCCCTCCACTTT.

V usage is TRBV5-5 and J usage is TRBJ2-2, with 7 positions matching TRBD1. V lost 2 bases to trimming and J lost 0 bases; unmatched junction nucleotides: 4. This CDR3 is built from 16 residues. Germline loops: CDR1 SGHKS, CDR2 YYEKEE (reference sequence). The CDR3 loop is CASSFDRAANTGELFF. In nucleotides, the CDR3 is TGTGCCAGCAGCTTCGACAGGGCCGCGAACACCGGGGAGCTGTTTTTT. The full variable domain, in which reference TRBV5-5 and TRBJ2-2 provide the parts outside the CDR3, is DAGVTQSPTHLIKTRGQQVTLRCSPISGHKSVSWYQQVLGQGPQFIFQYYEKEERGRGNFPDRFSARQFPNYSSELNVNALLLGDSALYLCASSFDRAANTGELFFGEGSRLTVL.

This chain joins TRBV28 and TRBJ1-2, with 7 bases lining up with TRBD1. The germline gives CDR1 MDHEN, CDR2 SYDVKM. The CDR3 length is 16 residues. V trimming: 10 bases; J trimming: 0 bases; junction bases outside the gene matches: 14. The CDR3 here is CAIMGQPGQTNYGYTF. The CDR3 DNA follows: TGTGCCATCATGGGACAACCGGGACAGACTAACTATGGCTACACCTTC.

This clone was seen only a few times. The rearrangement links TRBV19 to TRBJ2-2, with a tentative D call TRBD1 (6 bases). The CDR3 has 14 amino acids. Looked up from germline, CDR1 is LNHDA and CDR2 is SQIVND (reference sequence). V was trimmed by 6 bases and J by 7 bases, leaving 15 bases between them. The CDR3 DNA is TGTGCCAGTAGAAACAGGGAGTTGGGCGGGGAGCTGTTTTTT. Translation: CASRNRELGGELFF.

This chain connects TRBV27 to TRBJ2-7; 8 nucleotides agree with TRBD1. Germline V gives CDR1 MNHEY, CDR2 SMNVEV (reference sequence). This CDR3 has 13 amino acids. With V trimmed by 0 bases and J by 5 bases, 0 bases remained unmatched. The CDR3 region has the DNA TGTGCCAGCAGTTTATCGGACAGGGACGAGCAGTACTTC. Protein: CASSLSDRDEQYF.

The rearrangement joins TRBV28 to TRBJ2-3; D remains ambiguous. This CDR3 spans 15 amino acids. The germline V and J ends were trimmed by 3 bases and 0 bases, with 10 bases remaining between them. Germline CDR1 and CDR2: MDHEN and SYDVKM. The CDR3 region is CASSLSIHSTDTQYF. CDR3 bases: TGTGCCAGCAGTTTGAGTATCCATAGCACAGATACGCAGTATTTT.

The chain couples TRBV30 to TRBJ1-5; D might be TRBD1 (5 bases). This CDR3 spans 15 amino acids. Germline V gene lookup returns CDR1 GTSNPN and CDR2 SVGIG (reference sequence). V lost 2 bases to trimming and J lost 1 base, with 12 bases between them. This CDR3 reads CAWSWSGGSNQPQHF. The CDR3, as DNA: TGTGCCTGGAGTTGGTCGGGGGGAAGCAATCAGCCCCAGCATTTT.

The J gene is TRBJ1-3, the V gene TRBV5-1, with TRBD1 as a possible D gene (5 bases). CDR3 size: 14 residues. Between the trimmed V and J ends, which lost 4 bases and 3 bases, there was a span of 11 bases. Germline V lookup: CDR1 SGHRS, CDR2 YFSETQ. The CDR3: CASSIRGGGNTIYF. The CDR3 bases are TGCGCCAGCAGCATACGGGGGGGTGGAAACACCATATATTTT. The full variable domain, in which reference TRBV5-1 and TRBJ1-3 provide the parts outside the CDR3, is KAGVTQTPRYLIKTRGQQVTLSCSPISGHRSVSWYQQTPGQGLQFLFEYFSETQRNKGNFPGRFSGRQFSNSRSEMNVSTLELGDSALYLCASSIRGGGNTIYFGEGSWLTVV.

The rearrangement links TRBV11-2 to TRBJ2-7; no clear D gene. This CDR3 has 14 residues. The germline gives CDR1 SGHAT, CDR2 FQNNGV. V lost 4 bases, J lost 3 bases, and 13 bases lay in between. CDR3 DNA sequence: TGTGCCAGCAGCTACCGCCAGTCCCTCTACGAGCAGTACTTC. Translating it yields CASSYRQSLYEQYF.

The rearrangement uses TRBV5-1 and TRBJ2-7, with TRBD2 matching over 10 bases. Germline lookup yields CDR1 SGHRS and CDR2 YFSETQ. The CDR3 totals 16 residues. The V segment lost 1 base and the J segment 2 bases; nucleotides outside the gene matches: 6. The CDR3 region is CASSLLPLAGAYEQYF. Written as DNA, the CDR3 is TGCGCCAGCAGCTTGTTACCCCTAGCGGGAGCCTACGAGCAGTACTTC.

The chain combines TRBV5-5 with TRBJ2-1; possibly TRBD1 for D (6 bases). With 6 bases removed from V and 6 bases from J, the gap between germline ends came to 19 bases. Germline lookup yields CDR1 SGHKS and CDR2 YYEKEE (reference sequence). The CDR3 is 15 amino acids. DNA of the CDR3: TGTGCCAGCACAAAGGACGGCAGGGGTCTCAATGAGCAGTTCTTC. This codes for CASTKDGRGLNEQFF.

The chain recombines TRBV2 with TRBJ1-4; 8 bases align to TRBD1. The J segment lost 7 bases and the V segment lost 8 bases, leaving 12 bases of the junction unmatched. CDR3 length: 15 amino acids. Germline lookup yields CDR1 SNHLY and CDR2 FYNNEI. The DNA of the CDR3 is TGTGCCAGCGCGGCAGGGGGCATCGGAGTTGAAAAACTGTTTTTT. Translated, it gives CASAAGGIGVEKLFF.

The V and J genes are TRBV5-1 and TRBJ2-5; TRBD1 might be the D (5 bases). V was cut by 4 bases and J by 5 bases, with 15 bases left in between. Germline V gives CDR1 SGHRS, CDR2 YFSETQ. The CDR3 is 14 amino acids. The CDR3 nucleotides are TGCGCCAGCAGCCCGACAGCTCTATCGGAGACCCAGTACTTC. Protein sequence: CASSPTALSETQYF. The full variable domain, with the rest looked up from reference TRBV5-1 and TRBJ2-5, is KAGVTQTPRYLIKTRGQQVTLSCSPISGHRSVSWYQQTPGQGLQFLFEYFSETQRNKGNFPGRFSGRQFSNSRSEMNVSTLELGDSALYLCASSPTALSETQYFGPGTRLLVL.

This chain uses TRBV6-1 with TRBJ1-5; D remains ambiguous. This CDR3 spans 14 amino acids. Trimming left V 1 base short and J 5 bases short, with 9 bases between. The germline CDR1 and CDR2 sequences are MNHNS and SASEGT. CDR3 residues: CASSEVGSDQPQHF. The CDR3 DNA is TGTGCCAGCAGTGAAGTGGGGAGCGATCAGCCCCAGCATTTT.

J is TRBJ2-7 and V is TRBV4-3; D is perhaps TRBD1 (6 bases). The ends were cut back, 4 bases at V and 3 bases at J, with 10 bases in the middle. Germline V gives CDR1 LGHNA, CDR2 YSLEER. The CDR3 runs to 13 residues. The CDR3 nucleotides read TGCGCCAGCAGCCTCCGGGACAACTACGAGCAGTACTTC. Protein sequence: CASSLRDNYEQYF.

The chain joins TRBV3-1 (or the pseudogene TRBV3-2) to TRBJ1-6; D gene uncertain. The V end was cut by 1 base, the J end by 6 bases, with 10 bases between. The CDR3 consists of 15 residues. Germline CDR1 reads LGHDT; CDR2 reads YNNKEL (reference sequence). CDR3 sequence (DNA): TGTGCCAGCAGCCAAGGCGCAGGTCTTAATTCACCCCTCCACTTT. This codes for CASSQGAGLNSPLHF.

V and J are TRBV7-8 and TRBJ2-1; maybe TRBD1 (5 bases). Between the trimmed V and J ends, which lost 3 bases and 5 bases, there was a span of 14 bases. Looked up from germline, CDR1 is SGHVS and CDR2 is FQNEAQ. This CDR3 is 15 amino acids long. The DNA for the CDR3 is TGTGCCAGCAGCTTGTGGCAGGGTCAAGACAATGAGCAGTTCTTC. Residues: CASSLWQGQDNEQFF. Supplemented by reference TRBV7-8 and TRBJ2-1, the full variable domain reads GAGVSQSPRYKVAKRGQDVALRCDPISGHVSLFWYQQALGQGPEFLTYFQNEAQLDKSGLPSDRFFAERPEGSVSTLKIQRTQQEDSAVYLCASSLWQGQDNEQFFGPGTRLTVL.

A single count supports this clone. This chain connects TRBV3-1 (or the pseudogene TRBV3-2) to TRBJ2-3; maybe TRBD2 (6 bases). V shed 3 bases and J shed 0 bases, with 13 bases lying between them. Germline V CDR1 and CDR2: LGHDT, YNNKEL (reference sequence). CDR3 length: 16 amino acids. CDR3 nucleotides: TGTGCCAGCAGCCAGGGTCGGGGGTTCAGCACAGATACGCAGTATTTT. This gives the protein CASSQGRGFSTDTQYF.

The chain uses TRBV3-1 (or the pseudogene TRBV3-2) and TRBJ1-1; the D gene is possibly TRBD1 (5 bases). Trimming took off 2 bases at V and 6 bases at J, with 16 bases between the two ends. The length of the CDR3 is 15 residues. Germline CDR1 reads LGHDT; CDR2 reads YNNKEL (reference sequence). The chain's CDR3 is CASSQTRGSRAEAFF. Here the CDR3 DNA reads TGTGCCAGCAGCCAAACAAGGGGCTCAAGGGCTGAAGCTTTCTTT.

V and J are TRBV5-1 and TRBJ2-1, with D tentatively TRBD2 (5 bases). The CDR3 contains 15 residues. The germline V and J ends were trimmed by 4 bases and 2 bases, with 13 bases remaining between them. Germline CDR1 is SGHRS and CDR2 is YFSETQ. The CDR3 coding sequence is TGCGCCAGCAGCCCACGGGAAGGTGCCTACAATGAGCAGTTCTTC. Its protein product is CASSPREGAYNEQFF.

The chain joins TRBV24-1 to TRBJ2-1; perhaps TRBD1 as D (6 bases). CDR1 and CDR2 (germline): KGHDR, SFDVKD. The CDR3 is 17 amino acids. V shed 3 bases and J shed 5 bases, with 19 bases lying between them. The CDR3 nucleotides read TGTGCCACCAGTGATCCCCGGGTGAGGGGGAGAAACAATGAGCAGTTCTTC. It translates to CATSDPRVRGRNNEQFF.

V and J are TRBV5-1 and TRBJ2-5; possibly TRBD2 for D (6 bases). The ends were cut back, 0 bases at V and 1 base at J, with 10 bases in the middle. This CDR3 region has 15 residues. CDR1 SGHRS and CDR2 YFSETQ come from the germline V gene. This chain's CDR3 is CASSLDVGGQETQYF. The CDR3, as DNA: TGCGCCAGCAGCTTGGATGTGGGGGGCCAAGAGACCCAGTACTTC. The whole variable domain, filled in from reference TRBV5-1 and TRBJ2-5, reads KAGVTQTPRYLIKTRGQQVTLSCSPISGHRSVSWYQQTPGQGLQFLFEYFSETQRNKGNFPGRFSGRQFSNSRSEMNVSTLELGDSALYLCASSLDVGGQETQYFGPGTRLLVL.

In nucleotides, the CDR3 is TGTGCCAGCAGCGGTGGTCGGGGGATCTACGAGCAGTACTTC. This sequence encodes CASSGGRGIYEQYF. J is TRBJ2-7 and V is TRBV7-2; weak D call: TRBD2 (6 bases). The CDR3 is made up of 14 amino acids. V was cut by 5 bases and J by 3 bases, with 14 bases left in between. Germline loops: CDR1 SGHTA, CDR2 FQGNSA.

J is TRBJ2-3 and V is TRBV7-8; 11 bases match TRBD2. The CDR3 is 17 residues long. The germline CDR1 and CDR2 sequences are SGHVS and FQNEAQ. Germline trimming cut 1 base from V and 5 bases from J; bases unmatched to any gene: 8. The CDR3 region has the DNA TGTGCCAGCAGCTTAGGTAGCGGGGGGGCCTTTATAGATACGCAGTATTTT. Amino acids: CASSLGSGGAFIDTQYF.

The sample holds a few counts of this clone. The chain has TRBV28 and TRBJ1-1, with D possibly TRBD1 on 6 matching bases. Germline V CDR1 and CDR2: MDHEN, SYDVKM. Trimming stripped 8 bases from V and 3 bases from J, with 13 bases between. The CDR3 contains 13 residues. Here the CDR3 reads CASSWTDHTEAFF. The CDR3 DNA reads as TGTGCCAGCTCTTGGACAGATCACACTGAAGCTTTCTTT. The full variable domain, rest sourced from reference TRBV28 and TRBJ1-1, is DVKVTQSSRYLVKRTGEKVFLECVQDMDHENMFWYRQDPGLGLRLIYFSYDVKMKEKGDIPEGYSVSREKKERFSLILESASTNQTSMYLCASSWTDHTEAFFGQGTRLTVV.

In this sample, this clone turned up a few times. The chain couples TRBV5-4 to TRBJ1-6; unclear D gene. Looked up from germline, CDR1 is SGHNT and CDR2 is YYREEE (reference sequence). Trimming stripped 9 bases from V and 3 bases from J, with 19 bases between. The CDR3 length is 16 residues. CDR3 nucleotides: TGTGCCACCTCCCAAGGGAGGTTTGGCTATAATTCACCCCTCCACTTT. Its protein product is CATSQGRFGYNSPLHF.

This clone has only one observation. This chain connects TRBV7-2 to TRBJ2-1, with a weak D call TRBD1 (7 bases). Trimming pared 4 bases from V and 0 bases from J, leaving 16 bases between. Looked up from germline, CDR1 is SGHTA and CDR2 is FQGNSA. The CDR3 length is 17 residues. Written as DNA, the CDR3 is TGTGCCAGCAGCTCTGACAGGGAGGTACGCTCCTACAATGAGCAGTTCTTC. Protein product: CASSSDREVRSYNEQFF.

This chain's CDR3 is CASSLELAGSSSYNEQFF. In DNA form, the CDR3 reads TGTGCCAGCAGCTTGGAACTAGCGGGGTCAAGCTCCTACAATGAGCAGTTCTTC. The chain has TRBV5-6 and TRBJ2-1, with TRBD2 matching over 10 bases. The CDR3 has 18 residues. Losses at the gene ends were 0 bases for V and 0 bases for J; bases not matched to a gene: 6. Germline V gene data show CDR1 as SGHDT and CDR2 as YYEEEE.